This T cell receptor (beta chain) was recorded in a study of blood T cell repertoires in COVID-19 (dated by TCRdb to 2018 to 2020). As for the study more broadly: Samples covering the acute and convalescent phases of COVID-19 were provided by collaborators in the United States, Italy and Spain. The prospective study material was composed of cDNA or gDNA derived from T cells, B-cell-depleted T cells, or PBMCs. The dataset comprised deeply sampled blood TCRbeta repertoires from subjects exposed to, actively infected with, or recovered from COVID-19. The repertoires were released in a freely available public database intended as a resource for research on the immune response to SARS-CoV-2. Samples came from the ongoing ImmuneRACE study (first 160 participants) plus 1,254 subjects from 6 global collaborators. The sample metadata nearly always contained a de-identified subject ID, COVID-19 status, age in years and sex. Where available, HLA class I and class II types were obtained from metadata supplied by the sample provider rather than from assay-based typing.

What the study reported, not specific to this receptor: The amount of clinical and demographic metadata varied by source and participant and was provided uncurated.

Clipping removes 6 bases from V and 3 bases from J, with 8 as the unmatched junction base count. According to the germline V gene, CDR1 reads MNHEY and CDR2 reads SVGAGI. Counted from cysteine to phenylalanine, this CDR3 has 15 amino acids. Only the CDR3 portion is preserved as DNA: 45 bases, with reading frame beginning at the first base. This clone was seen more than once but under ten times. This clone's antigen is unknown. Base-call qualities are not available, and no considerably larger clone is one nucleotide away. TCRbeta CDR3 regions were amplified from genomic DNA by means of the immunoSEQ Assay, a bias-controlled multiplex PCR. The paper's data handling went like this. The number of nucleated cells in each sample was estimated from the amplification of reference gene primers within the assay. Sequence reads were collapsed and filtered to measure the absolute abundance of every unique TCRbeta CDR3 rearrangement. For each sample, productive Simpson clonality was calculated by taking the square root of Simpson's diversity index across productive rearrangements. TCRdb stores this immuneACCESS table with in-frame sequences only. Part of the clones is absent; in the studies checked, under half of the shortfall reflects unresolved V genes, and no reason is known for the rest. V and J calls and clone size come straight from that table; D and trimming were deduced from the DNA. Within this sample are 150,000 to 200,000 clones, with about four fifths of them counted one time only. The biggest ten clones account for 6% to 7.5% of the sample.

Collaborating institutions collected whole blood in K2EDTA tubes following their own protocols. Collaborator samples were shipped for TCRbeta analysis as frozen whole blood, isolated PBMCs, or DNA extracted from either sample type. This chain joins TRBV6-5 to TRBJ2-7; 10 junctional bases match TRBD2. This sequence originates from a man in his sixties or seventies with active or convalescent COVID-19. The sample consisted of peripheral blood. The nucleotide sequence reads as follows: TGTGCCAGCAGCCCAGGACTAGCGGATTACTACGAGCAGTACTTC. This encodes CASSPGLADYYEQYF.